A single sample is the source of the 14 T cell receptor beta chains below, sequenced in a study of OX40 agonist ivuxolimab in advanced cancers. Measured with immunoSEQ multiplex PCR; TCRdb has only the in-frame clones, and not every one. This table has 49,000 or so clones, 70% to 90% appearing once. The sequencing here drew on CD4+ or CD8+ T cells sorted from blood, taken in a trial of the OX40 agonist ivuxolimab. These receptor sequences come from an adult with an advanced solid tumor such as melanoma, head and neck, liver or kidney cancer.

The rearrangement uses TRBV10-2 and TRBJ2-5; a weak D match, TRBD2 (5 bases). Trimming took 6 bases from V and 2 from J, leaving 10 bases between them. Germline loops: CDR1 WSHSY, CDR2 SAAADI. CDR3 length: 13 residues. As DNA, the CDR3 is TGCGCCAGCAGGAGGGCCGGGCAAGAGACCCAGTACTTC. Protein: CASRRAGQETQYF.

The chain has TRBV4-3 and TRBJ2-5, with D unclear. The J call may be incorrect, as the DNA end agrees better with TRBJ2-7. The CDR3 is made up of 14 amino acids. Germline V CDR1 and CDR2: LGHNA, YSLEER. The chain's CDR3 is CASSPVRFSYEQYF. CDR3 sequence (DNA): TGCGCCAGCAGTCCTGTAAGATTCTCCTACGAGCAGTACTTC.

The chain couples TRBV6-4 to TRBJ2-2, with D possibly being TRBD1 (6 bases). The CDR3 sequence is 14 residues long. V was clipped by 6 bases and J by 4 bases, with 12 bases between them. CDR1 MRHNA and CDR2 SNTAGT come from the germline V gene. CDR3 nucleotide sequence: TGTGCCAGCAGCGACAGGCCCTTCACCGGGGAGCTGTTTTTT. The encoded protein is CASSDRPFTGELFF.

CDR3 residues: CASSLRDRGLNEQFF. The CDR3 DNA follows: TGTGCCAGCAGCCTCCGGGACAGGGGGCTCAATGAGCAGTTCTTC. The rearrangement joins TRBV5-8 to TRBJ2-1; 12 nucleotides align to TRBD1. The CDR3 contains 15 residues. Germline trimming cut 4 bases from V and 6 bases from J; bases unmatched to any gene: 5. Germline loops: CDR1 SGHTS, CDR2 YDEGEE.

The chain carries TRBV4-2 and TRBJ2-3, with 8 bases that match TRBD2. The CDR3 is 20 residues long. The germline V gene encodes CDR1 LGHNA and CDR2 YNFKEQ. V shed 0 bases and J 1 base; nucleotides not matched to a gene: 15. The CDR3 loop is CASSQELLAAPRWGTDTQYF. The CDR3 DNA sequence: TGTGCCAGCAGCCAAGAGTTACTAGCGGCCCCGAGATGGGGCACAGATACGCAGTATTTT.

V is TRBV11-3 and J is TRBJ1-2; no clear D gene. V gave up 5 bases and J gave up 4 bases, with 11 bases separating them. This CDR3 spans 13 amino acids. Germline V gives CDR1 SGHNT, CDR2 YENEEA. CDR3 nucleotide sequence: TGTGCCAGCAGCGGAACAGCAGTCTATGGCTACACCTTC. Encoded protein: CASSGTAVYGYTF.

The V and J genes are TRBV5-4 and TRBJ2-1; the D is unclear. The germline gives CDR1 SGHNT, CDR2 YYREEE (reference sequence). The CDR3 consists of 15 residues. The V end lost 0 bases, the J end lost 1 base, and 8 bases lay between the germline ends. The CDR3 spells CASSLDVQSYNEQFF. As DNA, the CDR3 is TGTGCCAGCAGCTTGGACGTTCAGTCCTACAATGAGCAGTTCTTC.

The chain links TRBV9 to TRBJ2-5, with a tentative D call TRBD2 (5 bases). V gave up 3 bases and J gave up 5 bases, with 17 bases separating them. The CDR3 spans 15 residues. The germline gives CDR1 SGDLS, CDR2 YYNGEE. The DNA for the CDR3 is TGTGCCAGCAGCGCAAAAAGCGGTAGTTCGGAGACCCAGTACTTC. Encoded protein: CASSAKSGSSETQYF.

V gene TRBV6-4 combines with J gene TRBJ2-3; maybe TRBD2 (6 bases). CDR1 is MRHNA and CDR2 is SNTAGT in the germline V gene. Trimming removed 0 bases from V and 3 bases from J, with 13 bases in between. This CDR3 is built from 16 residues. DNA for the CDR3: TGTGCCAGCAGTGACTCGGGGGGAGTCGGAACAGATACGCAGTATTTT. Translating gives CASSDSGGVGTDTQYF.

The genes are TRBV9 and TRBJ2-1; 13 bases align to TRBD2. Germline CDR1 is SGDLS and CDR2 is YYNGEE. V lost 2 bases, J lost 5 bases, and 7 bases stayed unmatched. CDR3 length: 17 amino acids. The CDR3 spells CASSVLPGLAGNNEQFF. The CDR3 nucleotides read TGTGCCAGCAGCGTTTTGCCGGGACTAGCGGGAAACAATGAGCAGTTCTTC.

J is TRBJ2-2 and V is TRBV9; unclear D gene. V was trimmed by 3 bases and J by 4 bases, leaving 22 bases between them. CDR3 length: 18 amino acids. Germline V gene sequence: CDR1 SGDLS, CDR2 YYNGEE. CDR3 coding DNA: TGTGCCAGCAGCGAGCCCACGTGGGGAATGAGGACCACCGGGGAGCTGTTTTTT. Protein sequence: CASSEPTWGMRTTGELFF.

The V call is TRBV5-1, the J call TRBJ2-7; 13 bases fit TRBD2. The CDR3 loop spans 15 amino acids. The V and J ends lost 4 bases and 4 bases, in that order; junction bases with no gene match: 5. The germline CDR1 and CDR2 sequences are SGHRS and YFSETQ. DNA of the CDR3: TGCGCCAGCAGCGGGGGACTAGCGGGAACATACGAGCAGTACTTC. Residues: CASSGGLAGTYEQYF.

The rearrangement joins TRBV6-5 to TRBJ1-1; D remains ambiguous. V gave up 4 bases and J gave up 6 bases, with 15 bases separating them. This CDR3 is 14 amino acids long. Germline V gene data show CDR1 as MNHEY and CDR2 as SVGAGI. CDR3 nucleotide sequence: TGTGCCAGCAGTTTTACCACGCCCCCCCCTGAAGCTTTCTTT. This gives the protein CASSFTTPPPEAFF.

This clone was recorded once. V and J are TRBV5-4 and TRBJ1-1; no definite D call. CDR3 length: 12 amino acids. CDR1 is SGHNT, CDR2 YYREEE, per germline (reference sequence). V was shortened by 1 base and J by 0 bases, with 1 base between the two germline ends. CDR3 in DNA: TGTGCCAGCAGCTTGCTGAACACTGAAGCTTTCTTT. Protein: CASSLLNTEAFF.